This TCR beta chain derives from a study of blood T cell repertoires in COVID-19. Study summary: Material from acute and convalescent COVID-19 was sourced from the United States, Italy and Spain. T cells, B-cell-depleted T cells, or PBMCs provided the cDNA or gDNA that served as material.

Per the original data handling: Scientists estimated how many nucleated cells there were by amplifying reference gene primers. TCRdb's copy holds only in-frame clones and misses some; the assay was immunoSEQ multiplex PCR. D and trimming come from the DNA, and the V and J calls and clone size come from that table. The table shows 240,000 or so clones, with 85% to 90% occurring only once. Germline lookup yields CDR1 LGHNA and CDR2 YSLEER. The CDR3 has 15 residues. V trimming: 1 base; J trimming: 7 bases; junction bases outside the gene matches: 8. V is TRBV4-3 and J is TRBJ1-2; 8 nucleotides line up with TRBD1. Sequences were obtained from peripheral blood. The receptor comes from a man aged 55 to 70 with acute or convalescent COVID-19. CDR3 loop: CASSQGQGSSSGYTF. In DNA, the CDR3 is TGCGCCAGCAGCCAAGGACAGGGGTCTTCTAGTGGCTACACCTTC.